The subject of this entry is one T cell receptor beta chain. The data stem from a study of shared T cell receptors in the human thymus. Some clones are missing from TCRdb's copy, which holds only in-frame ones; the method was immunoSEQ multiplex PCR. The sample carries over 650,000 clones, around 87% recorded once. These data were likewise used in another study, on human thymus T cells. That paper adds: The source of the thymus tissue was resections taken during corrective heart surgery. Thymic and blood repertoires appeared to show biased V and J gene usage.

This receptor was taken from a boy under three years old with a congenital heart defect. The material sequenced was thymocytes.

This chain's CDR3 is CASSLGGGVPFNEQYF. CDR3 DNA: TGTGCCAGCAGCCTGGGGGGAGGAGTTCCTTTCAACGAGCAGTACTTC. This chain connects TRBV11-2 to TRBJ2-7; D possibly corresponds to TRBD2 (6 bases). In germline, CDR1 is SGHAT, CDR2 FQNNGV. This CDR3 contains 16 residues. Trimming shortened V by 5 bases and J by 5 bases, and 22 bases separated the two germline ends.